This is a list of T cell receptor beta chains from one sample in a study of early T cells in non-severe SARS-CoV-2 infection. MiXCR, run by TCRdb on the 5' RACE reads, gives a single entry per CDR3 protein. The sample holds about 34,000 distinct CDR3 sequences; more than 5% are singletons and the top ten take approximately 7.6%. The sample was whole blood. These receptors were collected from an adult who was a healthcare worker with PCR-confirmed SARS-CoV-2 infection or an uninfected control (not recorded which). CDR3s include the opening cysteine and the closing phenylalanine or tryptophan. Fields, in order: J gene, V gene, CDR3 protein.

>TRBJ2-7|TRBV20-1
CSAKGTGGAWGEQYF
>TRBJ2-3|TRBV11-2
CASSLFLGQETDTQYF
>TRBJ2-5|TRBV11-2
CASSLVGAGDQETQYF
>TRBJ1-2|TRBV3-1
CASSLAGGNYGYTF
>TRBJ1-4|TRBV30
CAWRDPAMGVNNEKLFF
>TRBJ2-1|TRBV7-7
CASSPLAGGSYNEQFF
>TRBJ2-7|TRBV20-1
CSARALTESSYEQYF
>TRBJ1-5|TRBV28
CASSLPGIRISNQPQHF
>TRBJ2-5|TRBV5-1
CASSLVAGGQETQYF
>TRBJ2-5|TRBV11-3
CASSLVGETQYF
>TRBJ1-2|TRBV28
CASSFNPGTGDGGYTF
>TRBJ2-7|TRBV6-2/TRBV6-3
CASSYLGARSHEQYF
>TRBJ1-2|TRBV4-3
CASSQDRGGNYGYTF
>TRBJ1-1|TRBV20-1
CSAIRNTEAFF
>TRBJ2-3|TRBV15
CATSSRGSTDTQYF
>TRBJ1-2|TRBV28
CASRQQGNYGYTF
>TRBJ1-1|TRBV18
CASSAYSGNTEAFF
>TRBJ2-7|TRBV7-2
CASSFDIYEQYF
>TRBJ2-3|TRBV6-6
CASYASGGADTQYF
>TRBJ2-1|TRBV20-1
CSADRSYNEQFF
>TRBJ1-5|TRBV27
CASGASLSNQPQHF
>TRBJ1-1|TRBV7-2
CASSLDMNTEAFF
>TRBJ2-3|TRBV2
CASSDRGDTDTQYF
>TRBJ1-5|TRBV20-1
CSASGQSQYSNQPQHF
>TRBJ2-1|TRBV27
CASSYFLRQGNEQFF
>TRBJ2-1|TRBV11-2
CASSFSGLAGGFYNEQFF
>TRBJ1-2|TRBV29-1
CSVEVNTNYGYTF
>TRBJ2-2|TRBV5-1
CASSRGGQGGLTGELFF
>TRBJ2-3|TRBV12-3/TRBV12-4
CASTSTGGTDTQYF
>TRBJ2-6|TRBV19
CASSPRQGAGANVLTF
>TRBJ1-1|TRBV18
CASSPSLQGEDTEAFF
>TRBJ1-2|TRBV18
CASSPGTDYGYTF
>TRBJ1-4|TRBV7-9
CASSTGATNEKLFF
>TRBJ2-2|TRBV7-2
CASSSSAHRAAGELFF
>TRBJ2-7|TRBV20-1
CSATTGTGGYEQYF
>TRBJ1-1|TRBV28
CASSPFHQRTTEAFF
>TRBJ2-3|TRBV20-1
CSARDMAGGGDTQYF
>TRBJ2-1|TRBV5-8
CASTHQRGDRQFF
>TRBJ2-1|TRBV3-1
CASSQDVLAGANEQFF
>TRBJ1-1|TRBV6-6
CASSYSEAAFF
>TRBJ2-1|TRBV5-1
CASKAASGGTYNEQFF
>TRBJ2-5|TRBV28
CASRLAGGLETQYF